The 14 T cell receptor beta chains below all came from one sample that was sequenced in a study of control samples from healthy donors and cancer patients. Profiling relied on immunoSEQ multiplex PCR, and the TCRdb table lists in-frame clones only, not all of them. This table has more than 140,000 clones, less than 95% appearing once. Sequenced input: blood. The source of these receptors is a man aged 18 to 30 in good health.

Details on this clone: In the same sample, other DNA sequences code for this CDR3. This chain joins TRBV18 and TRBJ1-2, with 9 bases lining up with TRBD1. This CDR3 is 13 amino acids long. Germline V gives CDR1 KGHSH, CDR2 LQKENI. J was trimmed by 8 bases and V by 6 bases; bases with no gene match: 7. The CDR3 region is CASSPRDRDGYTF. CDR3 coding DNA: TGTGCCAGCTCCCCCCGGGACAGGGACGGCTACACCTTC. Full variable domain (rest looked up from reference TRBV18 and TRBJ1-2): NAGVMQNPRHLVRRRGQEARLRCSPMKGHSHVYWYRQLPEEGLKFMVYLQKENIIDESGMPKERFSAEFPKEGPSILRIQQVVRGDSAAYFCASSPRDRDGYTFGSGTRLTVV.

The CDR3 DNA follows: TGCGCCAGCAGCTTAACAGGGGGTCAATTCTCTGGAAACACCATATATTTT. Translating it yields CASSLTGGQFSGNTIYF. The chain has TRBV5-1 and TRBJ1-3, with 8 positions matching TRBD1. Germline CDR1 SGHRS, CDR2 YFSETQ. CDR3 length equals 17 residues. V trimming: 2 bases; J trimming: 0 bases; junction bases outside the gene matches: 7.

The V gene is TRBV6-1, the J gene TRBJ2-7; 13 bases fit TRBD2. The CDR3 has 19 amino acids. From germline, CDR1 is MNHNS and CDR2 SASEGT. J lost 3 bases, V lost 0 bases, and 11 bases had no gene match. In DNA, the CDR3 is TGTGCCAGCAGTGAAGCGGTACTAGCGGGGGGGGGAGTTTTCTACGAGCAGTACTTC. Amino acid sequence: CASSEAVLAGGGVFYEQYF.

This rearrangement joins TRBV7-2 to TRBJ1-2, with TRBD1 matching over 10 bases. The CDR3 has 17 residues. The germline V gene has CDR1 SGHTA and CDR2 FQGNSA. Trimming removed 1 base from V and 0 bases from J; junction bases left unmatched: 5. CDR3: CASSLGDRGNSNYGYTF. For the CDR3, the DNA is TGTGCCAGCAGCTTAGGGGACAGGGGAAATTCTAACTATGGCTACACCTTC.

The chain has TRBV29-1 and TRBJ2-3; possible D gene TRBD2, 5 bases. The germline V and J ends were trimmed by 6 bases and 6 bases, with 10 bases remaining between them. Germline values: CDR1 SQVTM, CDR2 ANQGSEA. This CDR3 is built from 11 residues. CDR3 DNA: TGCAGCGTCGCTCCGGGGGATACGCAGTATTTT. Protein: CSVAPGDTQYF.

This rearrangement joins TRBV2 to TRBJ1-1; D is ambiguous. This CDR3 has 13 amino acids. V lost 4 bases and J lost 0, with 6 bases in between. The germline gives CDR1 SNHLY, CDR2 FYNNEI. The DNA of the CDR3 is TGTGCCAGCAGTGTAAACTTGAACACTGAAGCTTTCTTT. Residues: CASSVNLNTEAFF.

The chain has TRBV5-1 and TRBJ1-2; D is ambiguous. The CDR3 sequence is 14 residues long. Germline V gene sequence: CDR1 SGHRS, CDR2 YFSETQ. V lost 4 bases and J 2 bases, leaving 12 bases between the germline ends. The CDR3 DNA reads TGCGCCAGCAGCGGGGAAGGGATCAACTATGGCTACACCTTC. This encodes CASSGEGINYGYTF.

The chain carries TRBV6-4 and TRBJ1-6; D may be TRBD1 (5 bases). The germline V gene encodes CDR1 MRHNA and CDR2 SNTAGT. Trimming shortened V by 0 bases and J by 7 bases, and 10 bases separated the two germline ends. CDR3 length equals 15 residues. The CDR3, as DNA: TGTGCCAGCAGTGACTCGACAGAACCCAATTCACCCCTCCACTTT. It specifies CASSDSTEPNSPLHF.

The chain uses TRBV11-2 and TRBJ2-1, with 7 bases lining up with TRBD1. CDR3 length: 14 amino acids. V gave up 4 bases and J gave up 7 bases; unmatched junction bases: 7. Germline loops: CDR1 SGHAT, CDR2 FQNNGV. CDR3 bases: TGTGCCAGCAGCTCGCGACAGGGTGGGAATGAGCAGTTCTTC. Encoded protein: CASSSRQGGNEQFF.

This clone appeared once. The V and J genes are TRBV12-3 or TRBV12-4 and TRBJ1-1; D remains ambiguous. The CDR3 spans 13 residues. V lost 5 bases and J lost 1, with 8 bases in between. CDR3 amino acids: CASSPPGNTEAFF. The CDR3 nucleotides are TGTGCCAGCAGTCCCCCTGGGAACACTGAAGCTTTCTTT.

CDR3 DNA: TGTGCCAGCAGCTTAGTCGACTCTGGAAACACCATATATTTT. Protein: CASSLVDSGNTIYF. This chain joins TRBV7-8 and TRBJ1-3; no clear D gene. Trimming stripped 1 base from V and 0 bases from J, with 4 bases between. The germline V gene encodes CDR1 SGHVS and CDR2 FQNEAQ. This CDR3 spans 14 amino acids.

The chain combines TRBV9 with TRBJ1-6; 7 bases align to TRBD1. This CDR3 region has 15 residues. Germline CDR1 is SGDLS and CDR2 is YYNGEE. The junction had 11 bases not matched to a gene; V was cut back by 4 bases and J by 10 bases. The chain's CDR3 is CASSPSGTERSPLHF. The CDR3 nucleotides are TGTGCCAGCAGCCCATCCGGGACAGAGAGGTCACCCCTCCACTTT.

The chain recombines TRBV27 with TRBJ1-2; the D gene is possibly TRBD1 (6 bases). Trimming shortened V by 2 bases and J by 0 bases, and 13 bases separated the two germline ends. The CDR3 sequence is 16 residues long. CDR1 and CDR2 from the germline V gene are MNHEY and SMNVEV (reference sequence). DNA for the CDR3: TGTGCCAGCAGTTTAGGTGGACAGCCTACTAACTATGGCTACACCTTC. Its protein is CASSLGGQPTNYGYTF.

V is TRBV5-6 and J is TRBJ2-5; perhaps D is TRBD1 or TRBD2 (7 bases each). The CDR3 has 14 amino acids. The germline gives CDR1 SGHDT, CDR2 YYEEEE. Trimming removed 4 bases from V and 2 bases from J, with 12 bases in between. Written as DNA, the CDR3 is TGTGCCAGCAGCCAGGGGGGGATTCAAGAGACCCAGTACTTC. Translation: CASSQGGIQETQYF. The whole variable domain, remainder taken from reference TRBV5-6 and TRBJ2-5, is DAGVTQSPTHLIKTRGQQVTLRCSPKSGHDTVSWYQQALGQGPQFIFQYYEEEERQRGNFPDRFSGHQFPNYSSELNVNALLLGDSALYLCASSQGGIQETQYFGPGTRLLVL.